The T cell receptor beta chain described here comes from a study of CXCR3-negative and CXCR3-positive naive CD8 T cells. As concerns this clonotype: Its antigen is unknown.

This CDR3 has 13 residues. CDR1 and CDR2 from the germline V gene are SQVTM and ANQGSEA. 5' RACE that incorporated UMI labels was used to prepare the TRB cDNA libraries. TCRdb re-called the 5' RACE reads and catalogs CDR3 proteins one per entry, DNA excluded. Its table lists tens of thousands of distinct CDR3 sequences. Study-level results: Naive cells that were CXCR3-positive had more hydrophobic TRB CDR3s (compared with CXCR3-negative naive cells).

Sequenced material: naive CXCR3+ CD8+ T cells from blood. Documented subset: CD45RO-CCR7+CD27+CD95- naive CD8+ T cells expressing CXCR3 (TNR3+). This sequence joins TRBV29-1 and TRBJ1-2; the D call of TRBD1 rests on TCRdb alone, since no DNA is present to check it. The origin of this receptor is a human donor in good health. Some clones in this sample may be carry-over from other donors' samples. The CDR3 region is CSVSLDREEGYTF.